The clone carrying this T cell receptor beta chain showed up just a few times. This sample was included in a study of T cell responses to AZD1222 COVID-19 vaccine. Libraries were prepared by immunoSEQ multiplex PCR; TCRdb keeps only in-frame clonotypes and omits some of them. The sample lists roughly 120,000 clones; around 90% were seen once. The clonotype was recovered from an adult in good health. Sequencing was performed on peripheral blood, taken on day 0 of AZD1222 vaccination.

In DNA form, the CDR3 reads TGTGCCAGCGGTATCGGATTCCCCTACGAGCAGTACTTC. It is translated as CASGIGFPYEQYF. The rearrangement joins TRBV12-3 or TRBV12-4 to TRBJ2-7; D is unresolved. V was trimmed by 8 bases and J by 2 bases, leaving 13 bases between them. The CDR3 is 13 residues long.